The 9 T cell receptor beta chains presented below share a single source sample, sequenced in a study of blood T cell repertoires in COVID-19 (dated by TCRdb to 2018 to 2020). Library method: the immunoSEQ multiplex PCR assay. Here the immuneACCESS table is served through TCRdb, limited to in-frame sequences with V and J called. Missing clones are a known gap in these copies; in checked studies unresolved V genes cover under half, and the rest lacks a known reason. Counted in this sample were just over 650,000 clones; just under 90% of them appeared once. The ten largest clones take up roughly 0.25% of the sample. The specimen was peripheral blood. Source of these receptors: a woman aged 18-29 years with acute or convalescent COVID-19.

CDR3 in amino acids: CASSQEKETYNEQFF. In nucleotides, the CDR3 is TGCGCCAGCAGCCAAGAAAAGGAGACCTACAATGAGCAGTTCTTC. J is TRBJ2-1 and V is TRBV4-1; D is ambiguous. Trimming pared 0 bases from V and 2 bases from J, leaving 8 bases between. The germline gives CDR1 MGHRA, CDR2 YSYEKL. This CDR3 spans 15 amino acids.

The CDR3 here is CASSYAGTEQFF. The CDR3 region has the DNA TGTGCCAGCAGTTACGCGGGAACTGAGCAGTTCTTC. This rearrangement joins TRBV6-6 to TRBJ2-1; possible D gene TRBD2, 6 bases. Germline V gene sequence: CDR1 MNHNY, CDR2 SVGAGI (reference sequence). This CDR3 region has 12 residues. Trimming removed 2 bases at V and 9 bases at J, with 8 bases between.

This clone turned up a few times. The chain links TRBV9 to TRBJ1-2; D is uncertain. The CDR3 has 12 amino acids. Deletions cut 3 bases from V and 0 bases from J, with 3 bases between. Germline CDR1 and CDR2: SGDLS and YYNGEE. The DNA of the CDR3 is TGTGCCAGCAGCGGGCCTAACTATGGCTACACCTTC. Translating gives CASSGPNYGYTF.

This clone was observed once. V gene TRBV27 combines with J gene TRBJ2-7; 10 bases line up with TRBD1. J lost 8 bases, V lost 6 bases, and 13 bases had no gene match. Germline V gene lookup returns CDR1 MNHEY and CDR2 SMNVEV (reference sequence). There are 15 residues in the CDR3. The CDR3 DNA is TGTGCCAGCAGGGACAGGGGGGGGCCCGGGGGGAAGCAGTACTTC. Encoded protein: CASRDRGGPGGKQYF.

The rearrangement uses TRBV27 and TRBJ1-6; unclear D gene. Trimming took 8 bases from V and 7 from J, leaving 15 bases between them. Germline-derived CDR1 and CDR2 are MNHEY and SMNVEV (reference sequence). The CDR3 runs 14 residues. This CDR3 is CASVSEIPNSPLHF. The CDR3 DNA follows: TGTGCCAGCGTGTCCGAGATTCCGAATTCACCCCTCCACTTT.

The DNA for the CDR3 is TGCACCAGCAGCCAAGGTGCTAGCGGGGGCCTCCAAGAGACCCAGTACTTC. This encodes CTSSQGASGGLQETQYF. V is TRBV1 and J is TRBJ2-5; no DNA check was done on the table's D call, TRBD2. TRBV1 is flagged as a pseudogene. CDR3 length: 17 residues.

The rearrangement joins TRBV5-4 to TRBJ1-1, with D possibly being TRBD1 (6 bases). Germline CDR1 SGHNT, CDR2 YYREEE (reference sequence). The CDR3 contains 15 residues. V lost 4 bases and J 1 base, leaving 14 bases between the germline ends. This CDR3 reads CASSPGGRSNTEAFF. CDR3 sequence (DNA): TGTGCCAGCAGCCCCGGGGGGCGGTCGAACACTGAAGCTTTCTTT.

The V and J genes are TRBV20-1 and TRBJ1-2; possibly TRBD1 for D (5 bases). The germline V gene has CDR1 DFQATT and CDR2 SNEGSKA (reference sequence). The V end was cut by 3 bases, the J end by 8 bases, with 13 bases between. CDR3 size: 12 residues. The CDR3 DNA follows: TGCAGTGCTAGTGTAGGGGCAGAAGGCTACACCTTC. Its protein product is CSASVGAEGYTF.

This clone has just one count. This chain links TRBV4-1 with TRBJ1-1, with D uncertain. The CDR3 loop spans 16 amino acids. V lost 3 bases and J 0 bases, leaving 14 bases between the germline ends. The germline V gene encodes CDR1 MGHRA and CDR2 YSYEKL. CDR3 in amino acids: CASSQSLGDMNTEAFF. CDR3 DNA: TGCGCCAGCAGCCAGTCTTTGGGAGATATGAACACTGAAGCTTTCTTT.